One and the same sample provided the 5 T cell receptor beta chains below, sequenced in a study of T-cell reconstitution after alpha-beta-depleted transplantation in children. A TCRbeta library incorporating unique molecular identifiers was prepared. Via MiXCR, TCRdb re-called the PCR reads, giving one row per CDR3 protein. The sample consists of 150,000 to 200,000 distinct CDR3 sequences, around 6.8% of them appearing once. The material sequenced was PBMCs from the stem cell graft donor, taken from the stem cell graft. These receptor sequences come from a human donor who donated a stem cell graft to a child with Wiskott-Aldrich syndrome.

This clonotype was counted many times. The V gene is TRBV6-1, the J gene TRBJ2-1; weak D call: TRBD2 (5 bases). The CDR3 has 15 amino acids. Germline V lookup: CDR1 MNHNS, CDR2 SASEGT. V was clipped by 9 bases and J by 0 bases, with 15 bases between them. The CDR3 nucleotides are TGTGCCAGTACTAGGACGGGTAGCTCCTACAATGAGCAGTTCTTC. Translation gives CASTRTGSSYNEQFF.

This clonotype was counted at least ten times. The chain recombines TRBV12-5 with TRBJ2-7, with 15 bases fitting TRBD2. With V trimmed by 1 base and J by 4 bases, 2 bases remained unmatched. The CDR3 length is 16 residues. The germline gives CDR1 LGHNT, CDR2 FRNRAP. Here the CDR3 DNA reads TGTGCTAGTGGTTTGGAGGGACTAGCGGGAGGTTACGAGCAGTACTTC. It specifies CASGLEGLAGGYEQYF. Full variable domain (rest looked up from reference TRBV12-5 and TRBJ2-7): DARVTQTPRHKVTEMGQEVTMRCQPILGHNTVFWYRQTMMQGLELLAYFRNRAPLDDSGMPKDRFSAEMPDATLATLKIQPSEPRDSAVYFCASGLEGLAGGYEQYFGPGTRLTVT.

This clonotype was found a few times. The J gene is TRBJ2-3, the V gene TRBV5-1; D not certain. Germline CDR1 and CDR2: SGHRS and YFSETQ. The CDR3 has 14 amino acids. The V gene lost 5 bases and the J gene lost 4 bases, with 14 bases spanning the gap. This chain's CDR3 is CASREPSSADTQYF. The CDR3 nucleotides are TGCGCCAGCAGGGAACCCTCCAGCGCAGATACGCAGTATTTT.

This clonotype was recorded a few times. The J gene is TRBJ1-2, the V gene TRBV6-1; possibly TRBD1 for D (6 bases). The V gene's germline CDR1 is MNHNS and CDR2 SASEGT. The CDR3 loop spans 16 amino acids. Trimming removed 6 bases at V and 2 bases at J, with 19 bases between. The CDR3 DNA reads TGTGCCAGCAGGTTTACGGGACACCTCGCAAACTATGGCTACACCTTC. Protein product: CASRFTGHLANYGYTF.

The V gene is TRBV5-1, the J gene TRBJ1-5; D is ambiguous. CDR1 SGHRS and CDR2 YFSETQ come from the germline V gene. This CDR3 has 15 amino acids. Trimming pared 0 bases from V and 5 bases from J, leaving 12 bases between. CDR3 coding DNA: TGCGCCAGCAGCTTGGCCAGACTTAATTATCAGCCCCAGCATTTT. It specifies CASSLARLNYQPQHF.